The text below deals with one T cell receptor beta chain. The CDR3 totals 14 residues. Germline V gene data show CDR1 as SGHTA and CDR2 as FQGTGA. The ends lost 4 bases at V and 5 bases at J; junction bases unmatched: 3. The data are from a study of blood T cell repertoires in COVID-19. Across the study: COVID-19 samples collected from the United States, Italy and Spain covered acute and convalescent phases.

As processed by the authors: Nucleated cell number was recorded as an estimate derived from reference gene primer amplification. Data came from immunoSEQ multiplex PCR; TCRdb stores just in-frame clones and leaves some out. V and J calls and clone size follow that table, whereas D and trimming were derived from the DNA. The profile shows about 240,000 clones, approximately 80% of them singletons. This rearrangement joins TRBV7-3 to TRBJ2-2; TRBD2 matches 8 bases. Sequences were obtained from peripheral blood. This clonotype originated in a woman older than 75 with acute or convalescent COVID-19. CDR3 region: CASSWAGGTGELFF. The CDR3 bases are TGTGCCAGCAGCTGGGCGGGAGGTACCGGGGAGCTGTTTTTT.